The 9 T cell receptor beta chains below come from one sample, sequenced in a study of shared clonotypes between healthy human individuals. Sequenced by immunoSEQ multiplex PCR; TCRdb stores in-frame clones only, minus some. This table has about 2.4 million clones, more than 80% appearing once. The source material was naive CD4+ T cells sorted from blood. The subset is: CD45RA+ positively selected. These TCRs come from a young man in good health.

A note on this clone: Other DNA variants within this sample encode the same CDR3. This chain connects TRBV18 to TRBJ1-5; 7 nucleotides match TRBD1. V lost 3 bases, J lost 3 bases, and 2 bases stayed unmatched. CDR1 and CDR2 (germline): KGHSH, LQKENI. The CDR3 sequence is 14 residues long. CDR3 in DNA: TGTGCCAGCTCACCCACAGGGGACAATCAGCCCCAGCATTTT. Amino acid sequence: CASSPTGDNQPQHF.

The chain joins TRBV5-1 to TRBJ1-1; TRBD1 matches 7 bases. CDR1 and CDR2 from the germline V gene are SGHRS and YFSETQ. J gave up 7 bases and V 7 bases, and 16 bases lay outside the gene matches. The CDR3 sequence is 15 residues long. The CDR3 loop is CASGAMIFDRDEAFF. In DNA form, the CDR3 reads TGCGCCAGCGGCGCCATGATTTTTGACAGGGATGAAGCTTTCTTT. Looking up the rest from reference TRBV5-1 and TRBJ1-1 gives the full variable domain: KAGVTQTPRYLIKTRGQQVTLSCSPISGHRSVSWYQQTPGQGLQFLFEYFSETQRNKGNFPGRFSGRQFSNSRSEMNVSTLELGDSALYLCASGAMIFDRDEAFFGQGTRLTVV.

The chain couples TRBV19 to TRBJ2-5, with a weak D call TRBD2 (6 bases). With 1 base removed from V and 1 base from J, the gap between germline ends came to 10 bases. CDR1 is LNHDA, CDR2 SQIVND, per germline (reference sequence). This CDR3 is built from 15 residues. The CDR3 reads CASSIVEGIQETQYF. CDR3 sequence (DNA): TGTGCCAGTAGTATAGTGGAGGGCATCCAAGAGACCCAGTACTTC. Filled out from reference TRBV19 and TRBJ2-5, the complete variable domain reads DGGITQSPKYLFRKEGQNVTLSCEQNLNHDAMYWYRQDPGQGLRLIYYSQIVNDFQKGDIAEGYSVSREKKESFPLTVTSAQKNPTAFYLCASSIVEGIQETQYFGPGTRLLVL.

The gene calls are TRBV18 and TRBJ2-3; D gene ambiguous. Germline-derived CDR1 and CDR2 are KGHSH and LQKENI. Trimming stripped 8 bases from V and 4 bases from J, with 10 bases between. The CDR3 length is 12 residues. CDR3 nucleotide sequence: TGTGCCAGCCGAATGTGGTCAGATACGCAGTATTTT. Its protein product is CASRMWSDTQYF.

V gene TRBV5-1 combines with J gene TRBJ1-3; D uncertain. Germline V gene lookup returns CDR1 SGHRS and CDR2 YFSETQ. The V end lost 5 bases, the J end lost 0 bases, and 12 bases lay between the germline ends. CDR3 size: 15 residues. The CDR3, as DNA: TGCGCCAGCAGTCAAGACGGAACCTCTGGAAACACCATATATTTT. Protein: CASSQDGTSGNTIYF.

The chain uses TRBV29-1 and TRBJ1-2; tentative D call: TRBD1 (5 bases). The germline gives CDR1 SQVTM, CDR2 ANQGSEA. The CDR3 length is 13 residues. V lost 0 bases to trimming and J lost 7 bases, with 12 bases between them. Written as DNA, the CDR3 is TGCAGCGTTGAAGAACAAGGGGCGGGTGGCTACACCTTC. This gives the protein CSVEEQGAGGYTF.

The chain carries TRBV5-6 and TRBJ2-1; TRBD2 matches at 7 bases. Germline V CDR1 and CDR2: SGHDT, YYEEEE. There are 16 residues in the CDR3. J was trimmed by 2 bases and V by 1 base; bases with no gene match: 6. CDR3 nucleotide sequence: TGTGCCAGCAGCTTGTTGCTAGCGGTAGCCTACAATGAGCAGTTCTTC. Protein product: CASSLLLAVAYNEQFF.

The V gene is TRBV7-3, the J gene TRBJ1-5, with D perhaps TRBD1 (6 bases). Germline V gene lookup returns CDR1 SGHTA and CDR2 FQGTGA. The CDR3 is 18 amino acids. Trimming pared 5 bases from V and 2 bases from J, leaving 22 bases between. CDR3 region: CASSPERRTGMGNQPQHF. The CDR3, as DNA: TGTGCCAGCAGCCCGGAACGAAGAACAGGGATGGGCAATCAGCCCCAGCATTTT.

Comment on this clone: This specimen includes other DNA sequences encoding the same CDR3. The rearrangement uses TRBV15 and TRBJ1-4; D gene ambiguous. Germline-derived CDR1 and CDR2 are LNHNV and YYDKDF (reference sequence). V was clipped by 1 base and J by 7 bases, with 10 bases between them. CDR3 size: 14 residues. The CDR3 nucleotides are TGTGCCACCAGCAGAGGAGGGATTGGTGAAAAACTGTTTTTT. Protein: CATSRGGIGEKLFF.